This T cell receptor (beta chain) comes out of a study of beta chain features in type 1 diabetes. Germline CDR1 and CDR2: SQVTM and ANQGSEA. J lost 4 bases, V lost 6 bases, and 14 bases had no gene match. The CDR3 spans 16 residues. Expressed TCRB transcripts were sequenced after all isolated RNA was converted to cDNA. Only in-frame clones appear in the TCRdb table, and some are missing; sequencing was by immunoSEQ multiplex PCR. The sample lists 250,000 to 350,000 clones, about 15% occurring once. Whole-study results and caveats: Within each of all four CD4+ subsets, Type 1 diabetes patients had TCRB CDR3s that were moderately but significantly shorter. A pattern of fewer insertions and more deletions at VDJ junctions was seen in type 1 diabetes patients. Researchers reported that naive, central memory and Treg TCRB repertoires appeared more similar in patients than in healthy donors.

Populations obtained by sorting all exceeded 95% purity. This clone came up a few times. No antigen is known for it. V usage is TRBV29-1 and J usage is TRBJ1-2, with 10 nucleotides matching TRBD1. This TCR was sampled from a man between 18 and 35 years old with type 1 diabetes. The sequenced sample consisted of naive CD4+ T cells from blood. CDR3 amino acids: CSVRAGDRGLVYGYTF. As DNA, the CDR3 is TGCAGCGTGAGGGCGGGAGACAGGGGGCTTGTCTATGGCTACACCTTC.